This T cell receptor (beta chain) was sequenced in a study of T cell responses to AZD1222 COVID-19 vaccine. This CDR3 contains 13 residues. With 8 bases removed from V and 7 bases from J, the gap between germline ends came to 12 bases. Germline values: CDR1 MNHEY, CDR2 SVGAGI. Profiled with immunoSEQ multiplex PCR; TCRdb holds only in-frame clones, not every one. The repertoire has more than 110,000 clones, approximately 94% of them found once; the top ten carry about 9%. The source is an adult in good health. Sequencing was performed on peripheral blood, taken on day 0 of AZD1222 vaccination. The rearrangement uses TRBV6-5 and TRBJ1-6; D unresolved. CDR3 nucleotide sequence: TGTGCCAGCCGCGGGGTGGGGAATTCACCCCTCCACTTT. This codes for CASRGVGNSPLHF.